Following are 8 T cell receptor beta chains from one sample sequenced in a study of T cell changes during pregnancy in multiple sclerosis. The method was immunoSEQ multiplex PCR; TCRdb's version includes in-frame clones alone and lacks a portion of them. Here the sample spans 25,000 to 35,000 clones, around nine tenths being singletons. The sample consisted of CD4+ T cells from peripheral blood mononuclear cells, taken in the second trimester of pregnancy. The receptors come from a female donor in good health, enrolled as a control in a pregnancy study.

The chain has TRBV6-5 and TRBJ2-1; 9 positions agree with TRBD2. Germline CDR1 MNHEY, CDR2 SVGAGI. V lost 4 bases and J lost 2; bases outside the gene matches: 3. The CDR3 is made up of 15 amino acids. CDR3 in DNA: TGTGCCAGCAGTTTAGCGGGAGTCGCCTACAATGAGCAGTTCTTC. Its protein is CASSLAGVAYNEQFF.

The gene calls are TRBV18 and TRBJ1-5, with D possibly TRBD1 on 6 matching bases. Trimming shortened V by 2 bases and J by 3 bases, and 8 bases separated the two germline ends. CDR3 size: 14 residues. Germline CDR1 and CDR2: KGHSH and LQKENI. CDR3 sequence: CASSPTGINQPQHF. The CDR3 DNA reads TGTGCCAGCTCACCAACAGGGATCAATCAGCCCCAGCATTTT.

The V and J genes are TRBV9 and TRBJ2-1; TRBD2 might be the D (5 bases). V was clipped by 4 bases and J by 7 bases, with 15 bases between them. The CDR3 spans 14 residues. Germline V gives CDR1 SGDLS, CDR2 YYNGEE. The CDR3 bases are TGTGCCAGCAGCCGTGGGAGCGGAGCGAATGAGCAGTTCTTC. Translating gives CASSRGSGANEQFF.

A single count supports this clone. CDR3 bases: TGTGCCACCCGGACAGGGGTACGTCCTGGCTACACCTTC. It encodes CATRTGVRPGYTF. The chain joins TRBV19 to TRBJ1-2, with 9 bases aligning to TRBD1. This CDR3 region has 13 residues. V shed 10 bases, J shed 7 bases, and the junction held 10 bases outside the gene matches. Germline V lookup: CDR1 LNHDA, CDR2 SQIVND (reference sequence).

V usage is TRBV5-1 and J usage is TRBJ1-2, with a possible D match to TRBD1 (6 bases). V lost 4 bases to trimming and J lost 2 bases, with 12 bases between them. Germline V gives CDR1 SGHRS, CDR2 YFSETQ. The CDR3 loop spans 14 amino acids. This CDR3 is CASSPGQGNYGYTF. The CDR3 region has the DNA TGCGCCAGCAGCCCCGGGCAGGGGAACTATGGCTACACCTTC.

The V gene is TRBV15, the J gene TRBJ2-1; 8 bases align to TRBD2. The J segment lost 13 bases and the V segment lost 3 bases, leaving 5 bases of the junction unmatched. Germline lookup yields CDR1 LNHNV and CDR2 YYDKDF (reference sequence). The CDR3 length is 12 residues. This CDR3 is CATSSPGLDQFF. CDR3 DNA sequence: TGTGCCACCAGCAGTCCGGGACTAGACCAGTTCTTC.

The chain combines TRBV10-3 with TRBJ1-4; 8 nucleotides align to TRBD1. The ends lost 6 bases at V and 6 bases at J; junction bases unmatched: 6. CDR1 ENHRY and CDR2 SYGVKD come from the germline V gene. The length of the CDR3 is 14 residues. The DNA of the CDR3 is TGTGCCATCAGCCGGGACAGGACGGATGAAAAACTGTTTTTT. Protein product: CAISRDRTDEKLFF.

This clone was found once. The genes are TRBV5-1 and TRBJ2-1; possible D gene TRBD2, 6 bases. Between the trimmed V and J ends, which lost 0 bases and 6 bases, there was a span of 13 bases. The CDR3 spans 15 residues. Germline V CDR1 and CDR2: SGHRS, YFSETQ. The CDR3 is CASSLGGLVGNEQFF. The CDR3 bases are TGCGCCAGCAGCTTGGGGGGACTCGTGGGCAATGAGCAGTTCTTC.